This is a list of T cell receptor beta chains from one sample in a study of cytomegalovirus exposure and HLA in healthy donors. The method was immunoSEQ multiplex PCR; TCRdb's version includes in-frame clones alone and lacks a portion of them. The data show under 200,000 clones, 65% to 80% seen once. Material: PBMCs. These receptors all come from a middle-aged woman in good health and CMV-seronegative. The CDR3 runs from the conserved cysteine through the conserved F or W. The order of the fields is J gene, clone size, V gene, D gene, CDR3 protein, CDR3 DNA. A D gene is named only where the DNA matches it firmly. Some rows mark clone size as missing; the rest say once, few, many or name a class of expanded clone.

TRBJ2-3 NA TRBV19 NA CASSTGATDTQYF TGTGCCAGTAGTACGGGAGCCACAGATACGCAGTATTTT
TRBJ1-1 NA TRBV27 NA CASSSYRAEAFF TGTGCCAGCAGTTCCTATCGCGCTGAAGCTTTCTTT
TRBJ1-1 NA TRBV18 NA CASSPREDTEAFF TGTGCCAGCTCACCACGGGAGGACACTGAAGCTTTCTTT
TRBJ2-5 NA TRBV20-1 NA CSASQGETQYF TGCAGTGCTAGTCAGGGTGAGACCCAGTACTTC
TRBJ2-7 NA TRBV28 TRBD1 CASNLPQGGQGGYEQYF TGTGCCAGCAACCTACCCCAAGGGGGACAGGGTGGCTACGAGCAGTACTTC
TRBJ2-3 NA TRBV7-2 TRBD2 CASSVSGRTDTQYF TGTGCCAGCAGCGTTAGCGGGAGGACAGATACGCAGTATTTT
TRBJ2-7 NA TRBV27 TRBD1 CASSPGTGGEEQYF TGTGCCAGCAGTCCCGGGACAGGGGGTGAGGAGCAGTACTTC
TRBJ1-1 NA TRBV5-3 NA CARSQKSRFYGRVNTEAFF TGTGCCAGAAGCCAAAAAAGTAGGTTTTATGGGAGAGTGAACACTGAAGCTTTCTTT
TRBJ2-2 once TRBV11-2 TRBD2 CASSLREAWTGELFF TGTGCCAGCAGCCTGCGGGAGGCATGGACCGGGGAGCTGTTTTTT
TRBJ1-5 NA TRBV7-2 TRBD1 CASSFTGDQPQHF TGTGCCAGCAGCTTTACAGGGGATCAGCCCCAGCATTTT
TRBJ1-2 once TRBV6-4 NA CASSDSTRGRLFNGYTF TGTGCCAGCAGTGACTCGACCAGGGGCCGCCTCTTTAATGGCTACACCTTC
TRBJ2-3 NA TRBV6-6 NA CASKVGATDTQYF TGTGCCAGCAAGGTTGGGGCCACAGATACGCAGTATTTT
TRBJ2-3 NA TRBV2 NA CASREQPQIDTQYF TGTGCCAGCAGGGAACAACCGCAGATTGATACGCAGTATTTT
TRBJ1-1 NA TRBV25-1 NA CASSGGTITEAFF TGTGCCAGCAGTGGCGGCACGATAACTGAAGCTTTCTTT
TRBJ1-1 NA TRBV5-1 NA CASRLVEGSGHTEAFF TGCGCCAGCAGGCTGGTAGAAGGGTCAGGGCACACTGAAGCTTTCTTT
TRBJ1-3 NA TRBV7-9 NA CASSFDSLPGNTIYF TGTGCCAGCAGTTTCGACAGTCTGCCTGGAAACACCATATATTTT
TRBJ2-3 NA TRBV25-1 NA CASSEQRQKSTDTQYF TGTGCCAGCAGTGAGCAGAGGCAGAAAAGTACAGATACGCAGTATTTT
TRBJ1-2 NA TRBV19 NA CASSIGQPNYGYTF TGTGCCAGTAGTATAGGACAGCCCAACTATGGCTACACCTTC
TRBJ2-7 NA TRBV7-2 NA CASSLGRGREQYF TGTGCCAGCAGCTTGGGAAGAGGGCGCGAGCAGTACTTC
TRBJ1-2 NA TRBV2 TRBD1 CASSLRDRGDGYTF TGTGCCAGCAGTCTCCGGGACAGGGGAGATGGCTACACCTTC
TRBJ2-7 NA TRBV5-5 TRBD1 CASRVRDSSYEQYF TGTGCCAGCAGGGTCAGGGACAGCTCCTACGAGCAGTACTTC
TRBJ1-5 NA TRBV19 NA CASSMVTHQPQHF TGTGCCAGTAGTATGGTTACTCATCAGCCCCAGCATTTT
TRBJ2-7 NA TRBV28 NA CASEEEGTYYEQYF TGTGCCAGCGAGGAGGAAGGGACATACTACGAGCAGTACTTC
TRBJ1-2 NA TRBV5-4 TRBD1 CASSAPTGEHYGYTF TGTGCCAGCAGCGCCCCGACAGGGGAACACTATGGCTACACCTTC
TRBJ2-3 NA TRBV7-2 NA CASSPSRSTDTQYF TGTGCCAGCAGCCCCTCGCGGTCCACAGATACGCAGTATTTT
TRBJ2-7 NA TRBV7-6 NA CASSLDWLPLGDNANYEQYF TGTGCCAGCAGCTTAGATTGGCTTCCGTTGGGGGACAACGCAAACTACGAGCAGTACTTC
TRBJ2-2 few TRBV4-1 TRBD2 CASSHAGALAGYTGELFF TGCGCCAGCAGCCATGCGGGGGCACTAGCGGGATATACCGGGGAGCTGTTTTTT
TRBJ2-3 NA TRBV6-1 TRBD2 CASRGEGFLRDTQYF TGTGCCAGCAGGGGGGAGGGGTTTTTAAGAGATACGCAGTATTTT
TRBJ2-5 NA TRBV4-1 NA CASSQVLLIETQYF TGCGCCAGCAGCCAAGTCCTCCTAATAGAGACCCAGTACTTC
TRBJ1-2 few TRBV11-2 NA CASSNRGNYGYTF TGTGCCAGCAGCAATAGAGGAAACTATGGCTACACCTTC
TRBJ2-7 NA TRBV5-1 NA CASSLFGDTSYEQYF TGCGCCAGCAGCTTGTTTGGCGACACCTCCTACGAGCAGTACTTC
TRBJ2-1 NA TRBV13 NA CASSPSPGNNEQFF TGTGCCAGCAGTCCTTCACCGGGGAACAATGAGCAGTTCTTC
TRBJ1-1 NA TRBV6-1 NA CASSGDRLNTEAFF TGTGCCAGCAGTGGAGACAGGTTGAACACTGAAGCTTTCTTT
TRBJ1-2 NA TRBV6-5 NA CASGDLGPHGYTF TGTGCCAGCGGAGACCTGGGGCCCCATGGCTACACCTTC
TRBJ2-7 NA TRBV30 TRBD1 CAQQERRGQGSEQYF TGTGCCCAACAAGAGAGACGGGGACAGGGGAGCGAGCAGTACTTC
TRBJ1-5 NA TRBV19 NA CASTSQKDTPPQHF TGTGCCAGTACCTCTCAAAAGGACACTCCGCCCCAGCATTTT
TRBJ2-5 once TRBV11-2 NA CASSLVGGQETQYF TGTGCCAGCAGCTTAGTTGGCGGGCAAGAGACCCAGTACTTC
TRBJ2-4 NA TRBV19 NA CASSPSTALGAKNIQYF TGTGCCAGTAGTCCATCGACAGCCCTCGGAGCCAAAAACATTCAGTACTTC
TRBJ2-3 NA TRBV2 NA CASSGLLLTDTQYF TGTGCCAGCAGTGGGTTACTACTCACAGATACGCAGTATTTT
TRBJ2-7 NA TRBV4-3 TRBD1 CASSPVGQGQYEQYF TGCGCCAGCAGCCCCGTCGGACAGGGGCAGTACGAGCAGTACTTC
TRBJ2-7 NA TRBV19 NA CASSNLRDTTDYEQYF TGTGCCAGTAGTAACCTTCGGGACACGACGGACTACGAGCAGTACTTC
TRBJ2-7 NA TRBV5-6 TRBD1 CASSSLGTVHLEQYF TGTGCCAGCAGCTCGTTGGGGACAGTCCACCTCGAGCAGTACTTC
TRBJ2-7 NA TRBV19 TRBD1 CASSINRGVYEQYF TGTGCCAGTAGTATTAACAGGGGGGTCTACGAGCAGTACTTC
TRBJ1-2 few TRBV6-6 TRBD1 CASSLPTGAGGYTF TGTGCCAGCAGTTTGCCCACAGGGGCAGGTGGCTACACCTTC
TRBJ2-7 NA TRBV2 TRBD1 CASRAMDRSNEQYF TGTGCCAGCAGGGCCATGGACAGGTCCAACGAGCAGTACTTC
TRBJ2-5 NA TRBV30 NA CAWSTTGTETQYF TGTGCCTGGAGTACAACAGGGACGGAGACCCAGTACTTC
TRBJ1-1 few TRBV10-3 NA CAIGTGRTEAFF TGTGCCATCGGGACGGGGAGGACTGAAGCTTTCTTT
TRBJ2-1 NA TRBV19 TRBD2 CASSIPSLRLAGAGNEQFF TGTGCCAGTAGTATTCCCTCTCTAAGACTAGCGGGAGCTGGGAATGAGCAGTTCTTC
TRBJ2-1 NA TRBV9 TRBD2 CASSVAGLAGSYNEQFF TGTGCCAGCAGCGTAGCTGGACTAGCGGGTAGTTACAATGAGCAGTTCTTC
TRBJ1-2 NA TRBV6-4 TRBD1 CASSRDRAGYGYTF TGTGCCAGCAGTCGGGACAGGGCTGGCTATGGCTACACCTTC